These 25 T cell receptor beta chains were all obtained from the same sample, sequenced in a study of blood T cells in healthy people across ages. Alongside a J-beta primer mix, a sample-barcoded 5' primer served in a second PCR lasting about 7 to 11 cycles. Via MiXCR, TCRdb re-called the 5' RACE reads, giving one row per CDR3 protein. The table has some 930,000 distinct CDR3 sequences, 25% to 30% seen once. This sample was shared with a second study, whose subject was T cells of mothers and their children.

The sequenced sample consisted of blood. The source is a woman aged 35 to 49 in good health.

This clonotype has a handful of counts. The chain combines TRBV20-1 with TRBJ1-5, with a weak D call TRBD1 (5 bases). The V end was cut by 6 bases, the J end by 0 bases, with 15 bases between. From germline, CDR1 is DFQATT and CDR2 SNEGSKA (reference sequence). The CDR3 sequence is 15 residues long. CDR3 nucleotide sequence: TGCAGTGCCCCGGGCGGGGGAAATAGCAATCAGCCCCAGCATTTT. This translates into CSAPGGGNSNQPQHF.

This clonotype was found once. This may be a read error: a much more frequent sequence differs by one nucleotide. This rearrangement joins TRBV3-1 to TRBJ2-1; D is unclear. The germline V and J ends were trimmed by 4 bases and 7 bases, with 17 bases remaining between them. The CDR3 sequence is 15 residues long. The germline gives CDR1 LGHDT, CDR2 YNNKEL (reference sequence). The CDR3 coding sequence is TGTGCCAGCAGCCTTGGATCTCACGGAAGGAATGAGCAGTTCTTC. Translating it yields CASSLGSHGRNEQFF.

The rearrangement uses TRBV6-2 or TRBV6-3 and TRBJ2-5, with D maybe TRBD2 (6 bases). The CDR3 is 13 residues long. The V gene's germline CDR1 is MNHEY and CDR2 SVGEGT. Trimming pared 6 bases from V and 4 bases from J, leaving 12 bases between. CDR3 bases: TGTGCCAGCAGACCCCCGGGGGTAGAGACCCAGTACTTC. This gives the protein CASRPPGVETQYF.

This rearrangement joins TRBV20-1 to TRBJ1-5; 8 positions agree with TRBD1. CDR1 is DFQATT, CDR2 SNEGSKA, per germline (reference sequence). CDR3 length: 15 amino acids. J lost 4 bases, V lost 0 bases, and 5 bases had no gene match. CDR3 bases: TGCAGTGCTAGAGATCACAGGGGGAAGAATCAGCCCCAGCATTTT. This gives the protein CSARDHRGKNQPQHF.

This clonotype was counted only a few times. This sequence joins TRBV28 and TRBJ2-1; maybe TRBD1 (6 bases). V lost 4 bases to trimming and J lost 0 bases, with 13 bases between them. From germline, CDR1 is MDHEN and CDR2 SYDVKM. The CDR3 contains 16 residues. The CDR3 DNA reads TGTGCCAGCAGTTCCTTGAGGGGGAGCTCCTACAATGAGCAGTTCTTC. It encodes CASSSLRGSSYNEQFF.

Regarding this clonotype: A read error is the likely source, as a far larger clone sits one nucleotide away. The chain links TRBV5-1 to TRBJ1-5; D is undetermined. Germline lookup yields CDR1 SGHRS and CDR2 YFSETQ. This CDR3 contains 14 residues. DNA of the CDR3: TGCGCCAGCAGCTTGGAGGGAAGCAATCAGCCCCGGCATTTT. Its translation: CASSLEGSNQPRHF. The variable domain in full, with the rest retrieved from reference TRBV5-1 and TRBJ1-5, is KAGVTQTPRYLIKTRGQQVTLSCSPISGHRSVSWYQQTPGQGLQFLFEYFSETQRNKGNFPGRFSGRQFSNSRSEMNVSTLELGDSALYLCASSLEGSNQPRHFGDGTRLSIL.

The V and J genes are TRBV28 and TRBJ1-3; tentative D call: TRBD1 (6 bases). Germline lookup yields CDR1 MDHEN and CDR2 SYDVKM. Between the trimmed V and J ends, which lost 5 bases and 0 bases, there was a span of 11 bases. The CDR3 runs to 15 residues. CDR3 bases: TGTGCCAGCAGTCCCGACAGGAACTCTGGAAACACCATATATTTT. Encoded protein: CASSPDRNSGNTIYF.

As concerns this clonotype: Given a much more abundant clone one base away, this may be a read error. The chain joins TRBV25-1 to TRBJ2-7; D assignment may be TRBD1 or TRBD2 (5 bases each). V lost 1 base, J lost 5 bases, and 15 bases lay in between. In germline, CDR1 is MGHDK, CDR2 SYGVNS. The length of the CDR3 is 15 residues. CDR3 amino acids: CASSEWHRTGDEQYF. The CDR3 bases are TGTGCCAGCAGTGAATGGCACAGGACTGGGGACGAGCAGTACTTC.

This chain links TRBV13 with TRBJ1-1, with D unclear. The germline V gene encodes CDR1 PRHDT and CDR2 FYEKMQ (reference sequence). V lost 5 bases and J 4 bases, leaving 11 bases between the germline ends. The CDR3 consists of 13 residues. This CDR3 is CASSEPGGTEAFF. The CDR3 coding sequence is TGTGCCAGCAGCGAACCGGGAGGCACTGAAGCTTTCTTT.

In this sample, this clonotype turned up many times. This chain uses TRBV27 with TRBJ2-7; TRBD2 aligns across 8 bases. J gave up 3 bases and V 5 bases, and 6 bases lay outside the gene matches. This CDR3 spans 14 amino acids. Per the germline V gene, CDR1 is MNHEY and CDR2 is SMNVEV (reference sequence). CDR3 DNA: TGTGCCAGCAGTATAACCGGGGGGGACTACGAGCAGTACTTC. Its protein product is CASSITGGDYEQYF.

V usage is TRBV29-1 and J usage is TRBJ2-7; 9 bases line up with TRBD2. V was clipped by 1 base and J by 4 bases; unmatched bases: 5. Germline-derived CDR1 and CDR2 are SQVTM and ANQGSEA. This CDR3 region has 14 residues. The DNA of the CDR3 is TGCAGCGTTGAAGGCGGGGGGGCCGGGTACGAGCAGTACTTC. Amino acid sequence: CSVEGGGAGYEQYF.

The chain links TRBV6-6 to TRBJ1-6, with TRBD1 identical over 9 bases. With V trimmed by 5 bases and J by 7 bases, 9 bases remained unmatched. In germline, CDR1 is MNHNY, CDR2 SVGAGI (reference sequence). The CDR3 has 16 amino acids. CDR3 region: CASSSLQGAGNSPLHF. CDR3 bases: TGTGCCAGCAGTAGCCTACAGGGGGCAGGGAATTCACCCCTCCACTTT.

The rearrangement joins TRBV6-5 to TRBJ2-7, with 8 bases matching TRBD2. There are 15 residues in the CDR3. Trimming took 7 bases from V and 2 from J; bases not matched to a gene: 10. CDR1 and CDR2 (germline): MNHEY, SVGAGI. CDR3 nucleotide sequence: TGTGCCAGCATCTCCCTCGGGGGGGGTCCCTACGAGCAGTACTTC. Protein product: CASISLGGGPYEQYF.

V gene TRBV7-9 combines with J gene TRBJ2-3; unclear D gene. Germline CDR1 and CDR2: SEHNR and FQNEAQ (reference sequence). There are 12 residues in the CDR3. V shed 8 bases and J shed 2 bases, with 8 bases lying between them. DNA for the CDR3: TGTGCCAGCCGTCGGGCCACAGATACGCAGTATTTT. This encodes CASRRATDTQYF.

Notes on this clonotype: The germline gene is not matched at one end of the junction; a read error may be the cause. The chain joins TRBV7-9 to TRBJ1-1, with D tentatively TRBD1 (6 bases). This CDR3 comprises 15 residues. Germline values: CDR1 SEHNR, CDR2 FQNEAQ (reference sequence). In DNA form, the CDR3 reads TGTGCCAGCAGCTTTGATCAGGGGTCGTACACTGGAGCTTTCTTT. Translating it yields CASSFDQGSYTGAFF.

J is TRBJ1-1 and V is TRBV5-5; TRBD1 might be the D (5 bases). The CDR3 loop spans 16 amino acids. In germline, CDR1 is SGHKS, CDR2 YYEKEE (reference sequence). Trimming pared 4 bases from V and 0 bases from J, leaving 16 bases between. CDR3 DNA: TGTGCCAGCAGCCTCGGAGGGGCAGGCATGAACACTGAAGCTTTCTTT. As protein: CASSLGGAGMNTEAFF. The full variable domain, completed using reference TRBV5-5 and TRBJ1-1, is DAGVTQSPTHLIKTRGQQVTLRCSPISGHKSVSWYQQVLGQGPQFIFQYYEKEERGRGNFPDRFSARQFPNYSSELNVNALLLGDSALYLCASSLGGAGMNTEAFFGQGTRLTVV.

The gene calls are TRBV2 and TRBJ2-1; D perhaps matches TRBD1 (5 bases). Per germline, CDR1 SNHLY and CDR2 FYNNEI. The V gene lost 7 bases and the J gene lost 1 base, with 5 bases spanning the gap. The CDR3 consists of 12 residues. The CDR3 bases are TGTGCCAGCACAGGGTCCTACAATGAGCAGTTCTTC. Residues: CASTGSYNEQFF.

This clonotype was seen a handful of times. Just one base apart from a much larger clone, this may be a read error. The J gene is TRBJ2-1, the V gene TRBV5-1; D possibly corresponds to TRBD1 (8 bases). V was clipped by 3 bases and J by 3 bases, with 13 bases between them. The CDR3 runs 15 residues. Germline V gene sequence: CDR1 SGHRS, CDR2 YFSETQ. CDR3 residues: CASSSTGEGYNEQFF. The CDR3 nucleotides read TGCGCCAGCAGCTCGACAGGGGAGGGCTACAATGAGCAGTTCTTC.

This clonotype was found many times. This rearrangement joins TRBV20-1 to TRBJ1-2, with 8 positions matching TRBD1. The CDR3 spans 14 residues. The germline V gene has CDR1 DFQATT and CDR2 SNEGSKA (reference sequence). V gave up 2 bases and J gave up 5 bases; unmatched junction bases: 7. Written as DNA, the CDR3 is TGCAGTGCTAGATTCCCAGGGGGCGCTTATGGCTACACCTTC. Translated, it gives CSARFPGGAYGYTF.

This chain joins TRBV4-3 and TRBJ1-6; maybe TRBD1 (5 bases). The V and J ends lost 2 bases and 11 bases respectively, with 19 bases between them. The CDR3 totals 16 residues. The germline V gene has CDR1 LGHNA and CDR2 YSLEER. CDR3 sequence (DNA): TGCGCCAGCAGCCAAAGCCCGACAGAGGGCGAGGCACCCCTCCACTTT. This encodes CASSQSPTEGEAPLHF.

This clonotype was seen only a few times. The V and J genes are TRBV12-3 or TRBV12-4 and TRBJ2-1; weak D call: TRBD1 (5 bases). The length of the CDR3 is 14 residues. Trimming pared 2 bases from V and 5 bases from J, leaving 10 bases between. CDR3 in DNA: TGTGCCAGCAGTTTACGCCAGGGCGACAATGAGCAGTTCTTC. Amino acid sequence: CASSLRQGDNEQFF.

Details on this clonotype: Since no conserved phenylalanine or tryptophan closes the CDR3, a read error is the likely cause. V gene TRBV6-5 combines with J gene TRBJ2-7, with D perhaps matching TRBD1 (7 bases). The ends were cut back, 8 bases at V and 2 bases at J, with 19 bases in the middle. The CDR3 has 15 residues. CDR1 and CDR2 from the germline V gene are MNHEY and SVGAGI. Here the CDR3 reads CASRARGQQTYEQYC. Written as DNA, the CDR3 is TGTGCCAGCCGGGCGCGGGGACAGCAAACCTACGAGCAGTACTGC.

This clonotype was counted at least ten times. The gene calls are TRBV24-1 and TRBJ2-7, with a weak D call TRBD1 (5 bases). V lost 3 bases to trimming and J lost 2 bases, with 13 bases between them. Looked up from germline, CDR1 is KGHDR and CDR2 is SFDVKD. This CDR3 comprises 15 residues. This CDR3 reads CATSDADSPPYEQYF. The CDR3 region has the DNA TGTGCCACCAGTGATGCCGACAGTCCACCCTACGAGCAGTACTTC.

This chain uses TRBV7-9 with TRBJ2-7; TRBD1 aligns across 7 bases. This CDR3 has 15 amino acids. Germline CDR1 SEHNR, CDR2 FQNEAQ (reference sequence). The junction had 9 bases not matched to a gene; V was cut back by 4 bases and J by 3 bases. The chain's CDR3 is CASSSRDRKYYEQYF. CDR3 nucleotides: TGTGCCAGCAGCTCCCGGGACAGAAAATACTACGAGCAGTACTTC.

V and J are TRBV25-1 and TRBJ2-3; perhaps TRBD1 as D (5 bases). Germline-derived CDR1 and CDR2 are MGHDK and SYGVNS. Trimming removed 1 base from V and 4 bases from J, with 12 bases in between. This CDR3 contains 15 residues. CDR3 in DNA: TGTGCCAGCAGTGAATGGGGTGACAGCGCAGATACGCAGTATTTT. As protein: CASSEWGDSADTQYF. Complete variable domain (other parts from reference TRBV25-1 and TRBJ2-3): EADIYQTPRYLVIGTGKKITLECSQTMGHDKMYWYQQDPGMELHLIHYSYGVNSTEKGDLSSESTVSRIRTEHFPLTLESARPSHTSQYLCASSEWGDSADTQYFGPGTRLTVL.